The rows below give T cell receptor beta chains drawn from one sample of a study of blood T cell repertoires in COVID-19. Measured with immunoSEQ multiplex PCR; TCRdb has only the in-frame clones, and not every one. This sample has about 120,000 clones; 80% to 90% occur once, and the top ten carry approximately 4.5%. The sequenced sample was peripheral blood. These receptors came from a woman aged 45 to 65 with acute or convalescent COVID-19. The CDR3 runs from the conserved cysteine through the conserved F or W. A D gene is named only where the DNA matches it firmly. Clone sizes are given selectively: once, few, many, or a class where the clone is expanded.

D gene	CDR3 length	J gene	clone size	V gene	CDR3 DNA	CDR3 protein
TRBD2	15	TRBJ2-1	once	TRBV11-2	TGTGCCAGCAGACTAACTAGCGGGAGGGGCAATGAGCAGTTCTTC	CASRLTSGRGNEQFF
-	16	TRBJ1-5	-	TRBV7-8	TGTGCCAGCAGCTTAGAGGTCAGGGGTTACGATCAGCCCCAGCATTTT	CASSLEVRGYDQPQHF
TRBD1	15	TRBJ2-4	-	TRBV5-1	TGCGCCAGCAGCTTGGAGGCAGGGGGCCGGAACATTCAGTACTTC	CASSLEAGGRNIQYF
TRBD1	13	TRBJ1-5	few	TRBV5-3	TGTGCCAGAAGCGGACAGGGCAATCAGCCCCAGCATTTT	CARSGQGNQPQHF
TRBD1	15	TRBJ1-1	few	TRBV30	TGTGCCTGGAGTTCAGGGGGATTGGTGAACACTGAAGCTTTCTTT	CAWSSGGLVNTEAFF
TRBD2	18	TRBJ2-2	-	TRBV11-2	TGTGCCAGCAGCTTAAGGGCGGGACTAGCGTCTGCCACCGGGGAGCTGTTTTTT	CASSLRAGLASATGELFF
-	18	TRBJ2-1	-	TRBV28	TGTGCCAGCAGTTTATTCATTTTAGGGTCAGGGCAGGGGCGTGAGCAGTTCTTC	CASSLFILGSGQGREQFF
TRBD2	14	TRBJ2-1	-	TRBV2	TGTGCCAGCATCGGGCTAGCGGGAGGCAATGAGCAGTTCTTC	CASIGLAGGNEQFF
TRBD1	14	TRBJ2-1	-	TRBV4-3	TGCGCCAGCAGCCGTTACCAGGGGGCGGATGAGCAGTTCTTC	CASSRYQGADEQFF
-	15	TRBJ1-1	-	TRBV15	TGTGCCACCAGCTCCGCGGGAATGGGTGGCACTGAAGCTTTCTTT	CATSSAGMGGTEAFF
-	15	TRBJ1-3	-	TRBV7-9	TGTGCCAGCAGCTTAGGTTCAGTCTCTGGAAACACCATATATTTT	CASSLGSVSGNTIYF
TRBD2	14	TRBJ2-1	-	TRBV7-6	TGTGCCAGCAGCCTTATAGCGGGAGCAATTGAGCAGTTCTTC	CASSLIAGAIEQFF
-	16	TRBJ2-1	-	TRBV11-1	TGTGCCAGCAGCTCCCAGCGGGTAAGCTCCTACAATGAGCAGTTCTTC	CASSSQRVSSYNEQFF
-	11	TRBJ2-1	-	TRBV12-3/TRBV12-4	TGTGCCAGCAGTTCCCAGGGGGAGCAGTTCTTC	CASSSQGEQFF
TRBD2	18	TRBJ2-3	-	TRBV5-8	TGTGCCAGCACTGAAGCGGGGAGGGGACTAGCGAGGGCAGATACGCAGTATTTT	CASTEAGRGLARADTQYF
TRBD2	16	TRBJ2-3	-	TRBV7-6	TGTGCCAGCAGCTCCCGGGGGGTCCGTGGCACAGATACGCAGTATTTT	CASSSRGVRGTDTQYF
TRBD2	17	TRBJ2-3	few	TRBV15	TGTGCCAGGGTGCCACTAGCGGGGGGCCCGGGCACAGATACGCAGTATTTT	CARVPLAGGPGTDTQYF
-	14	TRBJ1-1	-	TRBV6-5	TGTGCCAGCGAGTTATCGGGGGGCGTCACTGAAGCTTTCTTT	CASELSGGVTEAFF
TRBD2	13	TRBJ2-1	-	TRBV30	TGTGCCTGGTCGCGGGAGATTTACAATGAGCAGTTCTTC	CAWSREIYNEQFF
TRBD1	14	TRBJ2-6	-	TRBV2	TGTGCCAGCAATGGACAGGCTGGGGCCAACGTCCTGACTTTC	CASNGQAGANVLTF
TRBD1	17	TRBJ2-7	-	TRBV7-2	TGTGCCAGCAGTTCAGCCGGACAGGGGGCAACAACCTACGAGCAGTACTTC	CASSSAGQGATTYEQYF
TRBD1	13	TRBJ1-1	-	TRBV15	TGTGCCACCCAGCGGGACAGGGACACTGAAGCTTTCTTT	CATQRDRDTEAFF